The 13 T cell receptor beta chains below were found in one sample sequenced in a study of cytomegalovirus exposure and HLA in healthy donors. Amplification used 60 Vbeta primers and 13 Jbeta primers. The assay was immunoSEQ multiplex PCR, and TCRdb's table has in-frame clones only and misses some. The sample has more than 150,000 clones, over 75% seen once; the top ten hold approximately 6.3%. Input material: PBMCs. These receptors all stem from a man aged 40-49 years in good health and CMV-seropositive.

The genes are TRBV4-1 and TRBJ2-7; 7 bases are shared with TRBD1. Germline CDR1 is MGHRA and CDR2 is YSYEKL. V lost 4 bases to trimming and J lost 0 bases; unmatched junction nucleotides: 6. The CDR3 extends over 15 amino acids. The CDR3 DNA reads TGCGCCAGCAGCCTACTACAGGGGATCTCCTACGAGCAGTACTTC. This gives the protein CASSLLQGISYEQYF.

The chain combines TRBV7-3 with TRBJ2-3; 12 bases align to TRBD2. CDR1 is SGHTA and CDR2 is FQGTGA in the germline V gene. V gave up 6 bases and J gave up 6 bases; unmatched junction bases: 4. CDR3 size: 14 residues. CDR3 DNA: TGTGCCAGCAGTCCTAGCGGGGGGGGCGATACGCAGTATTTT. This translates into CASSPSGGGDTQYF. The full variable domain, with the rest looked up from reference TRBV7-3 and TRBJ2-3, is GAGVSQTPSNKVTEKGKYVELRCDPISGHTALYWYRQSLGQGPEFLIYFQGTGAADDSGLPNDRFFAVRPEGSVSTLKIQRTERGDSAVYLCASSPSGGGDTQYFGPGTRLTVL.

The rearrangement joins TRBV19 to TRBJ1-4, with TRBD1 matching over 8 bases. Germline values: CDR1 LNHDA, CDR2 SQIVND (reference sequence). The CDR3 has 15 amino acids. Unmatched junction bases numbered 5, after V lost 3 bases and J lost 5 bases. Here the CDR3 reads CASSIWTGKNEKLFF. The CDR3 DNA reads TGTGCCAGTAGTATTTGGACAGGGAAAAATGAAAAACTGTTTTTT.

The table lists this clone with a few counts. This chain uses TRBV4-3 with TRBJ2-7; the match to TRBD2 covers 8 bases. The CDR3 extends over 15 amino acids. The germline CDR1 and CDR2 sequences are LGHNA and YSLEER. J gave up 2 bases and V 1 base, and 4 bases lay outside the gene matches. The CDR3 bases are TGCGCCAGCAGCCAAGCACTAGCGGTTACCTACGAGCAGTACTTC. Encoded protein: CASSQALAVTYEQYF.

The chain links TRBV5-6 to TRBJ2-7; 11 bases map to TRBD1. The CDR3 has 15 residues. Germline V gives CDR1 SGHDT, CDR2 YYEEEE. The V segment lost 1 base and the J segment 7 bases; nucleotides outside the gene matches: 7. The CDR3 loop is CASSLSGTGGREQYF. The CDR3 DNA follows: TGTGCCAGCAGCTTGTCCGGGACAGGGGGTCGGGAGCAGTACTTC.

The V gene is TRBV28, the J gene TRBJ2-7; D gene ambiguous. The V and J ends lost 7 bases and 2 bases respectively, with 12 bases between them. Germline-derived CDR1 and CDR2 are MDHEN and SYDVKM. This CDR3 region has 13 residues. The CDR3, as DNA: TGTGCCAGCATCGGCAGACAAACCTACGAGCAGTACTTC. This encodes CASIGRQTYEQYF.

This rearrangement joins TRBV7-2 to TRBJ2-5, with 9 bases lining up with TRBD2. V was clipped by 1 base and J by 2 bases; unmatched bases: 5. Germline V gives CDR1 SGHTA, CDR2 FQGNSA. This CDR3 has 16 amino acids. CDR3 DNA: TGTGCCAGCAGCTTAGGGGTCCTAGCGGGACAAGAGACCCAGTACTTC. Encoded protein: CASSLGVLAGQETQYF.

V is TRBV7-2 and J is TRBJ2-5; D is possibly TRBD1 (5 bases). CDR1 and CDR2 (germline): SGHTA, FQGNSA. The CDR3 sequence is 13 residues long. V gave up 4 bases and J gave up 0 bases, with 6 bases separating them. In DNA form, the CDR3 reads TGTGCCAGCAGCTCAGGGTACCAAGAGACCCAGTACTTC. Its protein is CASSSGYQETQYF.

This clone was counted only a few times. V usage is TRBV15 and J usage is TRBJ2-7, with 9 bases that match TRBD1. This CDR3 has 15 amino acids. V trimming: 1 base; J trimming: 0 bases; junction bases outside the gene matches: 1. Germline CDR1 LNHNV, CDR2 YYDKDF (reference sequence). CDR3 coding DNA: TGTGCCACCAGCAGAGTGACAGGGGGCTCCTACGAGCAGTACTTC. Its translation is CATSRVTGGSYEQYF.

J is TRBJ2-7 and V is TRBV7-2, with TRBD2 as a possible D gene (6 bases). Germline CDR1 reads SGHTA; CDR2 reads FQGNSA. Deletions cut 2 bases from V and 4 bases from J, with 18 bases between. This CDR3 region has 16 residues. CDR3 sequence: CASSLRAGQFRYEQYF. The DNA of the CDR3 is TGTGCCAGCAGCTTACGGGCGGGGCAGTTTAGGTACGAGCAGTACTTC. Based on the CDR3 plus reference TRBV7-2 and TRBJ2-7, the full variable domain is GAGVSQSPSNKVTEKGKDVELRCDPISGHTALYWYRQSLGQGLEFLIYFQGNSAPDKSGLPSDRFSAERTGGSVSTLTIQRTQQEDSAVYLCASSLRAGQFRYEQYFGPGTRLTVT.

The chain combines TRBV30 with TRBJ1-2, with TRBD1 matching 7 bases. V shed 4 bases and J 6 bases; nucleotides not matched to a gene: 2. CDR3 length: 11 residues. Germline lookup yields CDR1 GTSNPN and CDR2 SVGIG (reference sequence). The CDR3 loop reads CAWTTGDGYTF. CDR3 coding DNA: TGTGCCTGGACCACAGGGGATGGCTACACCTTC.

The rearrangement links TRBV7-9 to TRBJ2-1; the D gene is possibly TRBD2 (5 bases). Trimming took 3 bases from V and 6 from J, leaving 15 bases between them. The CDR3 contains 15 residues. CDR1 is SEHNR, CDR2 FQNEAQ, per germline (reference sequence). CDR3 region: CASSFSAGIFNEQFF. Written as DNA, the CDR3 is TGTGCCAGCAGCTTCAGCGCCGGGATTTTCAATGAGCAGTTCTTC.

This clone was recorded only once. The V gene is TRBV19, the J gene TRBJ2-3, with D possibly TRBD2 on 6 matching bases. Germline CDR1 reads LNHDA; CDR2 reads SQIVND (reference sequence). There are 13 residues in the CDR3. V lost 11 bases and J lost 5, with 17 bases in between. The CDR3 bases are TGTGCCGAGACCAAGACTAGTCTAGATACGCAGTATTTT. Translated: CAETKTSLDTQYF.